These T cell receptor beta chains were read from a single sample in a study of blood T cell repertoires in COVID-19. This table comes from immunoSEQ multiplex PCR, and its TCRdb copy is limited to in-frame clones, with some not included. The sample contains 180,000 or so clones, 70% to 90% of which appear only once. The material sequenced was peripheral blood. The source is a woman aged 60-70 years with COVID-19, enrolled during active disease. Both conserved end residues are part of each CDR3. The D gene is left open where the match is weak. Where a row states a size, it is once, few, many or the class of an expanded clone; other rows omit it.

TGTGCCATCAGTGTAAACAGGGGGGATGAAAAACTGTTTTTT | CAISVNRGDEKLFF | TRBJ1-4 | 14 | TRBV10-3 | TRBD1 | -
TGTGCCAGCAGTTCGTCTCCGCGGGACGGCTACACCTTC | CASSSSPRDGYTF | TRBJ1-2 | 13 | TRBV6-5 | - | -
TGTGCCAGTAGTATAGTGGGAGGACAGGAGAACACTGAAGCTTTCTTT | CASSIVGGQENTEAFF | TRBJ1-1 | 16 | TRBV19 | TRBD1 | -
TGCGCCAGCAGCCCCCAGTCGGGACAGCAGAATTCACCCCTCCACTTT | CASSPQSGQQNSPLHF | TRBJ1-6 | 16 | TRBV5-1 | TRBD1 | -
TGTGCCAGCAGCTTGTACGGACAGGGGATGACTGAAGCTTTCTTT | CASSLYGQGMTEAFF | TRBJ1-1 | 15 | TRBV7-2 | TRBD1 | -
TGTGCCACCAGCAGAGACCGAGGGCCGAACACTGAAGCTTTCTTT | CATSRDRGPNTEAFF | TRBJ1-1 | 15 | TRBV15 | - | few
TGTGCCAGCAGCTTAGGGACGGGGAGCTCCTACGAGCAGTACTTC | CASSLGTGSSYEQYF | TRBJ2-7 | 15 | TRBV7-2 | - | -
TGTGCCAGCAGCCAACAAGGACTAGCGTACAATGAGCAGTTCTTC | CASSQQGLAYNEQFF | TRBJ2-1 | 15 | TRBV3-1/TRBV3-2 | TRBD2 | -
TGTGCCAGTAGTTCTGAGGGGACAGTCCCGGTCAATGAGCAGTTCTTC | CASSSEGTVPVNEQFF | TRBJ2-1 | 16 | TRBV19 | TRBD1 | -
TGTGCCAGCAGTTTTGGAGACTACGAGCAGTACTTC | CASSFGDYEQYF | TRBJ2-7 | 12 | TRBV6-2/TRBV6-3 | - | -
TGTGCTAGTGGTTCGGGACTAGCGGGAGGGGAGAACACCGGGGAGCTGTTTTTT | CASGSGLAGGENTGELFF | TRBJ2-2 | 18 | TRBV12-5 | TRBD2 | few
TGTGCCACCCGGCGGCTAGCCTATGATGAGCAGTTCTTC | CATRRLAYDEQFF | TRBJ2-1 | 13 | TRBV11-2 | - | once
TGCGCCAGCAGGACTAATGACAGAGCGCTAGCGAGGTACGAGCAGTACTTC | CASRTNDRALARYEQYF | TRBJ2-7 | 17 | TRBV5-1 | - | -
TGTGCCAGCAGCCAGGGACTAGCGGGAACCCCACCCTACGAGCAGTACTTC | CASSQGLAGTPPYEQYF | TRBJ2-7 | 17 | TRBV13 | TRBD2 | -
TGTGCCAGCAGAGGGGCCCCTTGGAATTCACCCCTCCACTTT | CASRGAPWNSPLHF | TRBJ1-6 | 14 | TRBV25-1 | - | -
TGTGCCAGCTCTGCGGCTAGCGCAGGCACAGATACGCAGTATTTT | CASSAASAGTDTQYF | TRBJ2-3 | 15 | TRBV18 | - | -
TGTGCCACCAGGGACACCAATCAGCCCCAGCATTTT | CATRDTNQPQHF | TRBJ1-5 | 12 | TRBV15 | - | -
TGTGCCAGCGTACTAGCGGGACTCCAGGAGCAGTTCTTC | CASVLAGLQEQFF | TRBJ2-1 | 13 | TRBV2 | TRBD2 | -
TGTGCCAGCAGTTACACAGGGGGCAACTATGGCTACACCTTC | CASSYTGGNYGYTF | TRBJ1-2 | 14 | TRBV6-2/TRBV6-3 | TRBD1 | -
TGCAGCGCTCGCGGGGCCGGTGAAAAACTGTTTTTT | CSARGAGEKLFF | TRBJ1-4 | 12 | TRBV29-1 | - | -
TGTGCCAGCAGGAAGGGCGGAGGACGCGAGCAGTACTTC | CASRKGGGREQYF | TRBJ2-7 | 13 | TRBV6-6 | - | few
TGTGCCACCAGAGGGACAGGGGGCGAGGAGACCCAGTACTTC | CATRGTGGEETQYF | TRBJ2-5 | 14 | TRBV24-1 | TRBD1 | -
TGCGCCAGCAGTCGGGCGACTAGCGGGAGAACAGATACGCAGTATTTT | CASSRATSGRTDTQYF | TRBJ2-3 | 16 | TRBV10-1 | TRBD2 | -
TGCGCCAGCAGCCAAGATGGGACTGGAAACATTCAGTACTTC | CASSQDGTGNIQYF | TRBJ2-4 | 14 | TRBV4-3 | - | -
TGTGCCTGGAGTACTACTAGAAAATACGAGCAGTACTTC | CAWSTTRKYEQYF | TRBJ2-7 | 13 | TRBV30 | - | -
TGCAGCGTCGGGACTAACTCCTACGAGCAGTACTTC | CSVGTNSYEQYF | TRBJ2-7 | 12 | TRBV29-1 | TRBD2 | few
TGTGCCAGCAGTTTCTTCGGGGGCTACACCTTC | CASSFFGGYTF | TRBJ1-2 | 11 | TRBV28 | - | -
TGTGCCAGCAGCCACCGCTACTACAATGAGCAGTTCTTC | CASSHRYYNEQFF | TRBJ2-1 | 13 | TRBV3-1/TRBV3-2 | - | -
TGTGCCACCAGTGATCGCAGGGGGCAAGACGAAGATACGCAGTATTTT | CATSDRRGQDEDTQYF | TRBJ2-3 | 16 | TRBV24-1 | TRBD1 | -
TGCGCCAGCAGCCTTCTCAGTAATCAGCCCCAGCATTTT | CASSLLSNQPQHF | TRBJ1-5 | 13 | TRBV10-2 | - | -
TGTGCCAGCAGCCAGGACAGCCCCGTATACAATGAGCAGTTCTTC | CASSQDSPVYNEQFF | TRBJ2-1 | 15 | TRBV14 | - | -
TGTGCCAGTAGTTCCGGGACAGGGACCCAAGAGACCCAGTACTTC | CASSSGTGTQETQYF | TRBJ2-5 | 15 | TRBV19 | TRBD1 | -
TGTGCCAGCAGCCGTGCTTTCGAGCGGGTGTCCTACGAGCAGTACTTC | CASSRAFERVSYEQYF | TRBJ2-7 | 16 | TRBV11-3 | - | -
TGTGCCAGCAGTTACCTCGGGGGGACAGGGGGCTACTACGAGCAGTACTTC | CASSYLGGTGGYYEQYF | TRBJ2-7 | 17 | TRBV6-2/TRBV6-3 | TRBD1 | -
TGTGCCTGGAGTCCCAAATACGAGCAGTACTTC | CAWSPKYEQYF | TRBJ2-7 | 11 | TRBV30 | - | -
TGTGCCAGTAGTCCGGGGGGGACAGGGCACCTCGTAGGTGGCTTT | CASSPGGTGHLVGGF | TRBJ1-1 | 15 | TRBV19 | TRBD1 | -
TGTGCCATCAGTGATTTATTCCCAGAGAACACTGAAGCTTTCTTT | CAISDLFPENTEAFF | TRBJ1-1 | 15 | TRBV10-3 | - | -
TGTGCCAGCAGCCCAAGGAGTAGCAATCAGCCCCAGCATTTT | CASSPRSSNQPQHF | TRBJ1-5 | 14 | TRBV7-2 | - | -
TGTGCCAGCAGCTCCGGGACTAGCGGGACGTCGGAGACCCAGTACTTC | CASSSGTSGTSETQYF | TRBJ2-5 | 16 | TRBV5-8 | TRBD2 | -
TGTGCCAGCAGCTATGCCGAGGACTACGAGCAGTACTTC | CASSYAEDYEQYF | TRBJ2-7 | 13 | TRBV6-5 | - | few
TGTGCCAGTAGTTTCGGACAGGGAAAGGAGAACACCATATATTTT | CASSFGQGKENTIYF | TRBJ1-3 | 15 | TRBV19 | TRBD1 | -
TGTGCCAGTAGTGTAGGACGGGTAGCTTTCTTT | CASSVGRVAFF | TRBJ1-1 | 11 | TRBV19 | - | few